The source of this TCR beta chain is a study of monozygotic twins with inflammatory bowel disease. Study conclusions and caveats: Discordant twins showed the same repertoire similarity as concordant twins, possibly from limited power.

Germline CDR1 MNHEY, CDR2 SVGEGT. The CDR3 length is 12 residues. About this clonotype: The antigen is unknown.

For every TCR library, around 3.5 ug of total RNA was used. Researchers generated cDNA in eight separate reactions per sample. Following a re-call of the 5' RACE reads, TCRdb has one entry per CDR3 protein and lacks DNA. Seen in this sample are about 99,000 distinct CDR3 sequences; the ten most common clones hold more than 1.5%. The chain employs TRBV6-2 or TRBV6-3 and TRBJ2-2. The sequenced sample consisted of blood. The receptor comes from a human donor with ulcerative colitis or Crohn's disease, or a healthy co-twin of an affected twin (not recorded which). The CDR3 here is CASRLWSGELFF.